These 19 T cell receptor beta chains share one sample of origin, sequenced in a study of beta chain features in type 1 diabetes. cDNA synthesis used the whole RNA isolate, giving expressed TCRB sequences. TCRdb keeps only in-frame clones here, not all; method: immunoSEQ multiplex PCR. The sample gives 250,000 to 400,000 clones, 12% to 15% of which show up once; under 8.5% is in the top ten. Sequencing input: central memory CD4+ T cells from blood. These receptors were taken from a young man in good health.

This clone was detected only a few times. The CDR3 region has the DNA TGCGCCAGCAGCCAAGACCCAGCGGGGGAGATCACCGGGGAGCTGTTTTTT. Amino acid sequence: CASSQDPAGEITGELFF. The chain uses TRBV4-3 and TRBJ2-2; 8 nucleotides agree with TRBD2. Germline V lookup: CDR1 LGHNA, CDR2 YSLEER. This CDR3 contains 17 residues. Losses at the gene ends were 0 bases for V and 4 bases for J; bases not matched to a gene: 7.

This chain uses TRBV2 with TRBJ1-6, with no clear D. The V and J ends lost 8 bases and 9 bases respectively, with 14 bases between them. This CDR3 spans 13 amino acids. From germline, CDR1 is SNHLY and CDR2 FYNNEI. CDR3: CASSAKPGSPLHF. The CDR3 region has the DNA TGTGCCAGCTCCGCGAAACCAGGTTCACCCCTCCACTTT.

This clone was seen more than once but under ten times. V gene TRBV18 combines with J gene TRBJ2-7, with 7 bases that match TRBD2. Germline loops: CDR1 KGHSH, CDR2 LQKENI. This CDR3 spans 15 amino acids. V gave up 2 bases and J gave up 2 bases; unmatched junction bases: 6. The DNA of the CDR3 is TGTGCCAGCTCACCATCTTCCGGGGGGACCTACGAGCAGTACTTC. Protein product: CASSPSSGGTYEQYF.

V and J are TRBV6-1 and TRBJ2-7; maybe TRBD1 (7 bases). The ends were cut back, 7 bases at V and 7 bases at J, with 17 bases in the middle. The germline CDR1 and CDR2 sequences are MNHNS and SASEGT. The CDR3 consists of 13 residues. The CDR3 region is CASTGGTALEQYV. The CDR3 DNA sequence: TGTGCCAGCACCGGAGGGACAGCGCTTGAGCAGTACGTC.

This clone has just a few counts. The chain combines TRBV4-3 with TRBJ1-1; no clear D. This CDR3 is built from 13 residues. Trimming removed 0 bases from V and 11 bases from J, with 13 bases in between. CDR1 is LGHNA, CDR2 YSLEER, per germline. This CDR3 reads CASSQDSHSGAFF. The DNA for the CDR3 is TGCGCCAGCAGCCAAGATTCCCATTCGGGTGCTTTCTTT.

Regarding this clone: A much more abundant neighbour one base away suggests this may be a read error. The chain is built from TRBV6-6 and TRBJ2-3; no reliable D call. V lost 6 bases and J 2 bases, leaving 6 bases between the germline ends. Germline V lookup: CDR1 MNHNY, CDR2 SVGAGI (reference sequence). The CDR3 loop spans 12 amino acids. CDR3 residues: CASSFPTDTQYF. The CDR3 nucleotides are TGTGCCAGCAGCTTCCCCACAGATACGCAGTATTTT.

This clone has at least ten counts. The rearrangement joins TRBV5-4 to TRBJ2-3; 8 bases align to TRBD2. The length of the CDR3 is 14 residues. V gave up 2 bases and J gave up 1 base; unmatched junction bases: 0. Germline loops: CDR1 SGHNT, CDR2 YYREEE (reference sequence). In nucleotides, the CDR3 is TGTGCCAGCAGCTTTAGCGGGGGCACAGATACGCAGTATTTT. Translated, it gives CASSFSGGTDTQYF.

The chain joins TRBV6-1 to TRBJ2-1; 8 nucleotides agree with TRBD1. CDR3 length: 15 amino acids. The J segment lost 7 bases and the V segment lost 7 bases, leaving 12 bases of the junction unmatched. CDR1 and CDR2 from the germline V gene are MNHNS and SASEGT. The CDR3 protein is CASTSGGRSLNEQFF. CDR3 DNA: TGTGCCAGCACCTCAGGGGGCAGGAGTTTGAATGAGCAGTTCTTC.

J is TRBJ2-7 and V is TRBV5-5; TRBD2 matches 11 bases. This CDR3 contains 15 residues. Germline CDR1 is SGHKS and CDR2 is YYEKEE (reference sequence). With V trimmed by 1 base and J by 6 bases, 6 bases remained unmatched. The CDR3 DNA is TGTGCCAGCAGCTTGACCGGACTAGCGGGCGTCGAGCAGTACGTC. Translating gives CASSLTGLAGVEQYV.

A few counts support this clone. CDR3 residues: CASSLTGGYYNEQFF. The CDR3 coding sequence is TGTGCCAGCAGCTTAACGGGGGGATACTACAATGAGCAGTTCTTC. The chain employs TRBV7-6 and TRBJ2-1, with 7 positions matching TRBD2. Trimming took 2 bases from V and 3 from J; bases not matched to a gene: 4. The germline V gene encodes CDR1 SGHVS and CDR2 FNYEAQ. The CDR3 is 15 residues long.

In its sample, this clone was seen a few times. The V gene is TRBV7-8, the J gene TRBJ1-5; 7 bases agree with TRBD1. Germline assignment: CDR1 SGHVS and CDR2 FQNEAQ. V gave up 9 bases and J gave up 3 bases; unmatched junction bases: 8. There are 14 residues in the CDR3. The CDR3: CASQLGQLNQPQHF. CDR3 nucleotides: TGTGCCAGTCAACTGGGACAGCTCAATCAGCCCCAGCATTTT.

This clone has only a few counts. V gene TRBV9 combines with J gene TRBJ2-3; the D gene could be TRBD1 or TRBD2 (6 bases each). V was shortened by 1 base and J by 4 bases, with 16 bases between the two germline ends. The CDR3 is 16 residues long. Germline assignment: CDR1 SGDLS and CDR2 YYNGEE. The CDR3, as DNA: TGTGCCAGCAGCGTATCTGGGGGGCATATGGCAGATACGCAGTATTTT. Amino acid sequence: CASSVSGGHMADTQYF.

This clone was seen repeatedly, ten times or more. Here the CDR3 reads CSVEGQGDNEQFF. CDR3 DNA: TGCAGCGTTGAAGGACAGGGGGACAATGAGCAGTTCTTC. The rearrangement joins TRBV29-1 to TRBJ2-1; TRBD1 agrees at 9 bases. Germline V gives CDR1 SQVTM, CDR2 ANQGSEA. V lost 1 base to trimming and J lost 5 bases; unmatched junction nucleotides: 0. The CDR3 totals 13 residues.

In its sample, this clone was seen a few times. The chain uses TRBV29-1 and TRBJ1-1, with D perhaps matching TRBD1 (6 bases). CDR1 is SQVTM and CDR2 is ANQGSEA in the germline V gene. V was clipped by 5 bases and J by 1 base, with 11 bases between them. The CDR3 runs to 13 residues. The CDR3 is CSVQQGPNTEAFF. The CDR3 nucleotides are TGCAGCGTTCAACAGGGACCGAACACTGAAGCTTTCTTT.

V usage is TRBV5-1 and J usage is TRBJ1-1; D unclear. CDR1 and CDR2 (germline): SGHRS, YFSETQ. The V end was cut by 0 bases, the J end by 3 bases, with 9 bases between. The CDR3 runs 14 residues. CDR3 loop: CASSLGARYTEAFF. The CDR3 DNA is TGCGCCAGCAGCTTGGGGGCGCGGTACACTGAAGCTTTCTTT.

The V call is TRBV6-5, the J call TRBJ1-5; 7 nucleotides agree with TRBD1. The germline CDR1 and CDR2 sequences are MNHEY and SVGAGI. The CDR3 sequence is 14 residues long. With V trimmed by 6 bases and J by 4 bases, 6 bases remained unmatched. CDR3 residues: CASRPGQANQPQHF. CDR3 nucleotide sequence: TGTGCCAGCAGACCAGGACAGGCGAATCAGCCCCAGCATTTT.

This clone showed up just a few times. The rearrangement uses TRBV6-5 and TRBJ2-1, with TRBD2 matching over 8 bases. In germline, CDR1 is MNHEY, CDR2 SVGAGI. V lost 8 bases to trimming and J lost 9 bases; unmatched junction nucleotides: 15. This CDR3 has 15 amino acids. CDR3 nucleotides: TGTGCCAGCGGCCCCTCCGGAGCGGGGGTGGGTGAGCAGTTCTTC. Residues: CASGPSGAGVGEQFF.

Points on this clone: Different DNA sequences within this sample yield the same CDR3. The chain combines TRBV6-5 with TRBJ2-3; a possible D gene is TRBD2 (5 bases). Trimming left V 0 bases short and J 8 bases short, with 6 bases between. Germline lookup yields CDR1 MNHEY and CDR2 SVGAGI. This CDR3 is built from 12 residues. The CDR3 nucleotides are TGTGCCAGCAGTTACTCAGGAGGTACGCAGTATTTT. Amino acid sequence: CASSYSGGTQYF.

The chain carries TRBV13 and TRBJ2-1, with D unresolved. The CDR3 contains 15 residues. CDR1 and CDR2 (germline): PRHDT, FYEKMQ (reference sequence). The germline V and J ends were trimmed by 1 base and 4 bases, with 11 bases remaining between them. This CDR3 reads CASSLAPGLYNEQFF. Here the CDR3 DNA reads TGTGCCAGCAGCTTAGCCCCGGGCCTATACAATGAGCAGTTCTTC.